This T cell receptor (beta chain) was recorded in a study of cytomegalovirus exposure and HLA in healthy donors. TCRdb keeps only in-frame clones here, not all; method: immunoSEQ multiplex PCR. The data show approximately 160,000 clones, approximately 86% seen once. V gave up 0 bases and J gave up 5 bases, with 12 bases separating them. The length of the CDR3 is 15 residues. Germline CDR1 MNHNS, CDR2 SASEGT. Sequencing used PBMCs. The sequence derives from a woman aged 18 to 35 in good health and CMV-seronegative. The chain links TRBV6-1 to TRBJ2-3, with D maybe TRBD2 (6 bases). CDR3: CASSEAPLGGDTQYF. CDR3 bases: TGTGCCAGCAGTGAAGCCCCGTTGGGGGGAGATACGCAGTATTTT.